This T cell receptor beta chain was captured by sequencing in a study of response to subunit inactivated influenza vaccine (dated by TCRdb to about 2018). For the study in its entirety: To follow how T cells responded to a trivalent subunit inactivated influenza vaccine, the researchers relied on deep quantitative profiling of the T cell receptor repertoire.

V lost 5 bases and J lost 0 bases; the stretch between them is 11 bases long. The CDR3 covers 15 residues, taking in both the cysteine and the phenylalanine. Only the CDR3 DNA is retained, 45 bases long and in frame from the first base. Results and caveats for the whole study, not just this receptor: The authors proposed that each seasonal influenza vaccination may bring in only a limited number of new T cells.

Library preparation was by RT-PCR. TCRdb lists the instrument as Illumina HiSeq 2500. Using fastp trimming at Q25 and MiXCR clonotype assembly, TCRdb reanalyzed the public sequencing data and kept in-frame beta chains. Rows are combined by CDR3 protein, so each entry shows the most common genes and DNA. The sample records some 500,000 distinct CDR3 sequences, approximately 15% of which are singletons. The leading ten clones occupy 3% to 3.5% of the sample. For this clonotype: This clone's antigen is unknown. No per-base quality is available; no much larger clone lies one base away.

Sample: CD4+ T cells sorted from PBMCs, taken roughly 24 months after vaccination. The sequence joins TRBV12-3 or TRBV12-4 to TRBJ1-5; no D segment can be confidently identified. The clonotype was recovered from a man aged 50 to 69 who received an inactivated influenza vaccine. Donor details come from another sample of the same person, matched by shared clones. The CDR3 is CASSGLGNSNQPQHF. The bases are TGTGCCAGCAGTGGTCTCGGCAATAGCAATCAGCCCCAGCATTTT.